A single sample gave rise to the 9 T cell receptor beta chains below, sequenced in a study of Graves' ophthalmopathy and Graves' hyperthyroidism. RNA transcripts served as template for amplifying TCR beta CDR3 sequences. An opening RT-PCR round employed HTBI primers and preceded a second-round multiplex PCR. TCRdb reprocessed the multiplex PCR reads via MiXCR and lists one record per CDR3 protein. The profile covers more than 300,000 distinct CDR3 sequences, with approximately 17% appearing a single time and approximately 2.4% taken by the ten largest. Material: peripheral blood. The receptors shown here come from an adult woman with stable Graves' hyperthyroidism.

The chain carries TRBV11-2 and TRBJ2-2; 14 positions agree with TRBD2. This CDR3 comprises 18 residues. Germline V gene sequence: CDR1 SGHAT, CDR2 FQNNGV. The trim removed 3 bases at V and 0 bases at J, leaving 3 bases unmatched. The CDR3 DNA follows: TGTGCCAGCAGCTTCCGGACTAGCGGGAGGTCGAACACCGGGGAGCTGTTTTTT. This translates into CASSFRTSGRSNTGELFF.

This chain links TRBV12-3 or TRBV12-4 with TRBJ1-5; maybe TRBD1 (5 bases). The CDR3 is 17 amino acids. The V end was cut by 3 bases, the J end by 3 bases, with 18 bases between. CDR3 region: CASSFKRGALDNQPQHF. CDR3 nucleotides: TGTGCCAGCAGTTTTAAGCGGGGCGCATTGGACAATCAGCCCCAGCATTTT.

This clonotype was seen many times. The J gene is TRBJ2-7, the V gene TRBV5-1, with 8 bases matching TRBD2. Per the germline V gene, CDR1 is SGHRS and CDR2 is YFSETQ. The CDR3 extends over 15 amino acids. The J segment lost 4 bases and the V segment lost 2 bases, leaving 8 bases of the junction unmatched. The CDR3 is CASSFNSGNAYEQYF. CDR3 coding DNA: TGCGCCAGCAGCTTTAATAGCGGGAATGCTTACGAGCAGTACTTC.

This clonotype was detected many times. The gene calls are TRBV12-3 or TRBV12-4 and TRBJ1-1; D not resolved. V lost 3 bases, J lost 1 base, and 9 bases lay in between. This CDR3 contains 14 residues. The CDR3 DNA is TGTGCCAGCAGTTTTCGGCGCAAGAACACTGAAGCTTTCTTT. Its translation is CASSFRRKNTEAFF.

This clonotype appeared a few times. The rearrangement uses TRBV28 and TRBJ2-7; D is undetermined. Germline CDR1 and CDR2: MDHEN and SYDVKM. The germline V and J ends were trimmed by 1 base and 0 bases, with 13 bases remaining between them. The CDR3 totals 16 residues. The CDR3 sequence is CASSLYLRKSSYEQYF. The CDR3 bases are TGTGCCAGCAGTTTATACCTCCGGAAGTCCTCCTACGAGCAGTACTTC. The entire variable domain, with the rest obtained from reference TRBV28 and TRBJ2-7, is as follows: DVKVTQSSRYLVKRTGEKVFLECVQDMDHENMFWYRQDPGLGLRLIYFSYDVKMKEKGDIPEGYSVSREKKERFSLILESASTNQTSMYLCASSLYLRKSSYEQYFGPGTRLTVT.

There are many counts of this clonotype. The rearrangement uses TRBV15 and TRBJ1-3; TRBD1 matches at 7 bases. The length of the CDR3 is 14 residues. V was clipped by 8 bases and J by 4 bases; unmatched bases: 8. The germline V gene encodes CDR1 LNHNV and CDR2 YYDKDF (reference sequence). The CDR3 bases are TGTGCCACCTCGGGCAGGGGGACAGGAAACACCATATATTTT. The encoded protein is CATSGRGTGNTIYF.

This clonotype was counted a single time. CDR3 coding DNA: TGTGCCAGCAGTTACAGAGCTCTGGGGGCGGGGGGCACTGAAGCTTTCTTT. This encodes CASSYRALGAGGTEAFF. V gene TRBV6-5 combines with J gene TRBJ1-1; D perhaps matches TRBD1 (6 bases). The V end was cut by 2 bases, the J end by 4 bases, with 20 bases between. The CDR3 is 17 residues long. Looked up from germline, CDR1 is MNHEY and CDR2 is SVGAGI.

In its sample, this clonotype was seen many times. The chain carries TRBV20-1 and TRBJ2-7, with D perhaps being TRBD1 or TRBD2 (5 bases each). Per germline, CDR1 DFQATT and CDR2 SNEGSKA (reference sequence). V lost 0 bases and J lost 2, with 17 bases in between. The CDR3 is made up of 16 amino acids. CDR3 loop: CSAREGYWGTAYEQYF. CDR3 nucleotides: TGCAGTGCTAGAGAAGGGTATTGGGGGACGGCCTACGAGCAGTACTTC.

This clonotype showed up many times. This chain connects TRBV12-3 or TRBV12-4 to TRBJ1-2; D possibly corresponds to TRBD1 (6 bases). The CDR3 sequence is 13 residues long. V lost 2 bases to trimming and J lost 7 bases, with 11 bases between them. CDR3 DNA sequence: TGTGCCAGCAGTTTATGGGACAATGGTGGCTACACCTTC. Amino acid sequence: CASSLWDNGGYTF.